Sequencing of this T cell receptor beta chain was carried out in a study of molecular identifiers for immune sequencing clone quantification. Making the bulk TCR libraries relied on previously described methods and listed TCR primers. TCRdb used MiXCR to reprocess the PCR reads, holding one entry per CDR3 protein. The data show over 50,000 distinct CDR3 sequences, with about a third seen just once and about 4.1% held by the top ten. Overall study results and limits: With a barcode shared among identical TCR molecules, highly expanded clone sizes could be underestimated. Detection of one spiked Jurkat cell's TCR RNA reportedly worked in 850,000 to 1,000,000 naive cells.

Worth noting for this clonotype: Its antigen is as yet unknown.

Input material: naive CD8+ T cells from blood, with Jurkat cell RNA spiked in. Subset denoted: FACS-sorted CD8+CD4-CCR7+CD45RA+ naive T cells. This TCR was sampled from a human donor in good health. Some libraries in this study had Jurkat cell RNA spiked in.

In DNA form, the CDR3 reads TGTGCCAGCAATCTATACTCGAGCTCCTACAATGAGCAGTTCTTC. The encoded protein is CASNLYSSSYNEQFF. This sequence joins TRBV28 and TRBJ2-1; D is uncertain. This CDR3 is built from 15 residues. Germline V gives CDR1 MDHEN, CDR2 SYDVKM. Trimming shortened V by 7 bases and J by 0 bases, and 13 bases separated the two germline ends.